The following is a T cell receptor beta chain sequence with its context. The data derive from a study of blood T cell repertoires in COVID-19. J gave up 3 bases and V 2 bases, and 2 bases lay outside the gene matches. Germline V gives CDR1 SNHLY, CDR2 FYNNEI. The CDR3 length is 15 residues. Methods used by the authors: Nucleated cell number was recorded as an estimate derived from reference gene primer amplification. Sequencing was performed with immunoSEQ multiplex PCR; in TCRdb, only in-frame clones are kept and a portion is missing. The V and J calls and clone size are taken from that table; D and trimming were inferred from the DNA. This sample has around 190,000 clones; roughly 83% occur once, and the top ten carry approximately 3%.

This clonotype was sampled from a woman in her 30s who had recovered from COVID-19. Sequencing was carried out using PBMCs or T cells enriched from blood (not recorded which). The rearrangement uses TRBV2 and TRBJ2-7, with 12 bases that match TRBD2. The CDR3 reads CASSEQTSGSYEQYF. In DNA, the CDR3 is TGTGCCAGCAGTGAACAGACTAGCGGGAGCTACGAGCAGTACTTC.